One and the same sample provided the 31 T cell receptor beta chains below, sequenced in a study of CD8 T cells in Susac syndrome (dated by TCRdb to between 2018 and 2020). Receptors were amplified or captured by the immunoSEQ multiplex PCR assay. RNA was extracted with the RNeasy kit and roughly 0.45 to 1 ug was reverse transcribed using random hexamers. TCRdb trimmed the raw reads at Q25, called clones with MiXCR and kept productive beta chains. Here each entry gathers all rows of one CDR3 protein and keeps the most common genes and DNA. The sample data list fewer than 150,000 distinct CDR3 sequences, and more than 85% of these were observed just once. The top ten clonotypes cover approximately 0.093% of the sample. Specimen: CD4+ T cells from PBMCs. These receptors all come from a human donor with multiple sclerosis.

The V call is TRBV7-2, the J call TRBJ2-3; TRBD2 matches 12 bases. The CDR3 runs 14 residues. Germline CDR1 and CDR2: SGHTA and FQGNSA. The V gene end was trimmed by 6 bases and the J gene end by 4 bases; junction bases not matched to a gene: 2. The CDR3 here is CASRLAGGADTQYF. CDR3 nucleotides: TGTGCCAGCAGACTAGCGGGGGGAGCAGATACGCAGTATTTT.

The chain has TRBV14 and TRBJ2-3; 8 bases agree with TRBD2. Trimming removed 3 bases from V and 9 bases from J; junction bases left unmatched: 8. Germline V gene lookup returns CDR1 SGHDN and CDR2 FVKESK. This CDR3 is built from 14 residues. For the CDR3, the DNA is TGTGCCAGCAGCCAGTCGGGACTAGTGGTGACGCAGTATTTT. Encoded protein: CASSQSGLVVTQYF.

The sample holds one count of this clonotype. The rearrangement links TRBV12-3 or TRBV12-4 to TRBJ2-3, with a possible D match to TRBD2 (5 bases). The V end was cut by 6 bases, the J end by 4 bases, with 17 bases between. The CDR3 is 15 residues long. The CDR3 region has the DNA TGTGCCAGCAGCCCCCACCGGGGTCGGGCAGATACGCAGTATTTT. Residues: CASSPHRGRADTQYF.

This chain uses TRBV30 with TRBJ2-5; D is ambiguous. Germline assignment: CDR1 GTSNPN and CDR2 SVGIG (reference sequence). The CDR3 has 14 amino acids. V lost 0 bases to trimming and J lost 2 bases, with 10 bases between them. Here the CDR3 reads CAWSVLGLQETQYF. CDR3 sequence (DNA): TGTGCCTGGAGTGTACTTGGGCTGCAAGAGACCCAGTACTTC. The full variable domain, its missing parts supplied by reference TRBV30 and TRBJ2-5, is SQTIHQWPATLVQPVGSPLSLECTVEGTSNPNLYWYRQAAGRGLQLLFYSVGIGQISSEVPQNLSASRPQDRQFILSSKKLLLSDSGFYLCAWSVLGLQETQYFGPGTRLLVL.

The chain has TRBV7-9 and TRBJ1-2; TRBD1 aligns across 8 bases. The ends lost 4 bases at V and 7 bases at J; junction bases unmatched: 11. Germline V gene data show CDR1 as SEHNR and CDR2 as FQNEAQ (reference sequence). This CDR3 has 15 amino acids. This CDR3 reads CASSSGGQGLSGYTF. CDR3 sequence (DNA): TGTGCCAGCAGCTCAGGCGGACAGGGACTGAGTGGCTACACCTTC.

V gene TRBV6-1 combines with J gene TRBJ2-5; TRBD1 aligns across 11 bases. Trimming took 10 bases from V and 5 from J; bases not matched to a gene: 9. The V gene's germline CDR1 is MNHNS and CDR2 SASEGT. This CDR3 contains 14 residues. The CDR3: CATGPGTGGETQYF. In DNA form, the CDR3 reads TGTGCCACTGGGCCTGGGACAGGGGGGGAGACCCAGTACTTC.

The chain uses TRBV2 and TRBJ1-1, with D perhaps matching TRBD1 (6 bases). V was shortened by 4 bases and J by 1 base, with 13 bases between the two germline ends. Germline V gene lookup returns CDR1 SNHLY and CDR2 FYNNEI. The CDR3 length is 15 residues. The CDR3 coding sequence is TGTGCCAGCAGTGTCCTAGGACAGACGAACACTGAAGCTTTCTTT. It is translated as CASSVLGQTNTEAFF.

The chain joins TRBV5-4 to TRBJ1-1; D ambiguous. Germline V gene lookup returns CDR1 SGHNT and CDR2 YYREEE (reference sequence). This CDR3 region has 13 residues. V lost 4 bases and J 10 bases, leaving 17 bases between the germline ends. CDR3 nucleotide sequence: TGTGCCAGCAGCCCATCGGACGGCACCGGAGCTTTCTTT. Its translation is CASSPSDGTGAFF.

The rearrangement links TRBV15 to TRBJ1-1; D remains ambiguous. The germline V gene has CDR1 LNHNV and CDR2 YYDKDF (reference sequence). This CDR3 is built from 14 residues. V lost 2 bases and J 0 bases, leaving 7 bases between the germline ends. The CDR3 DNA reads as TGTGCCACCAGCAGAACGCTGATGAACACTGAAGCTTTCTTT. Its protein is CATSRTLMNTEAFF.

The genes are TRBV12-5 and TRBJ2-4, with 7 positions matching TRBD2. The CDR3 is 16 residues long. Germline loops: CDR1 LGHNT, CDR2 FRNRAP. J gave up 1 base and V 1 base, and 4 bases lay outside the gene matches. The CDR3 region is CASGLERGWAKNIQYF. The CDR3 DNA sequence: TGTGCTAGTGGTTTGGAGCGGGGATGGGCCAAAAACATTCAGTACTTC. Variable domain in full (rest from reference TRBV12-5 and TRBJ2-4): DARVTQTPRHKVTEMGQEVTMRCQPILGHNTVFWYRQTMMQGLELLAYFRNRAPLDDSGMPKDRFSAEMPDATLATLKIQPSEPRDSAVYFCASGLERGWAKNIQYFGAGTRLSVL.

V gene TRBV30 combines with J gene TRBJ1-6; D may be TRBD1 (5 bases). V was pared by 4 bases and J by 10 bases, with 17 bases between. There are 14 residues in the CDR3. CDR1 GTSNPN and CDR2 SVGIG come from the germline V gene (reference sequence). CDR3 residues: CAWKLGRVISPLHF. CDR3 bases: TGTGCCTGGAAGTTGGGCAGGGTCATATCACCCCTCCACTTT.

The genes are TRBV7-2 and TRBJ1-4, with a tentative D call TRBD1 (5 bases). V was cut by 2 bases and J by 5 bases, with 15 bases left in between. The germline V gene encodes CDR1 SGHTA and CDR2 FQGNSA. CDR3 size: 16 residues. For the CDR3, the DNA is TGTGCCAGCAGCTTATCGGTGGGGCACAGGAATGAAAAACTGTTTTTT. It specifies CASSLSVGHRNEKLFF. The full variable domain, rest sourced from reference TRBV7-2 and TRBJ1-4, is GAGVSQSPSNKVTEKGKDVELRCDPISGHTALYWYRQSLGQGLEFLIYFQGNSAPDKSGLPSDRFSAERTGGSVSTLTIQRTQQEDSAVYLCASSLSVGHRNEKLFFGSGTQLSVL.

This sequence joins TRBV12-3 or TRBV12-4 and TRBJ1-2; D is possibly TRBD1 (5 bases). The CDR3 is 15 residues long. The ends were cut back, 5 bases at V and 2 bases at J, with 15 bases in the middle. Written as DNA, the CDR3 is TGTGCCAGCAGTACCCACTGGGGGGTCAACTATGGCTACACCTTC. Protein sequence: CASSTHWGVNYGYTF.

The V gene is TRBV28, the J gene TRBJ2-5, with 9 nucleotides matching TRBD1. This CDR3 contains 14 residues. Germline V gene lookup returns CDR1 MDHEN and CDR2 SYDVKM. Trimming cost V 8 bases and J 5 bases; bases outside gene matches: 9. Here the CDR3 DNA reads TGTGCCAGCTCCGAACAGGGGGCGAGGGAGACCCAGTACTTC. Translation gives CASSEQGARETQYF.

The J gene is TRBJ2-1, the V gene TRBV4-2; D is unclear. Deletions cut 3 bases from V and 5 bases from J, with 14 bases between. Germline values: CDR1 LGHNA, CDR2 YNFKEQ. CDR3 size: 15 residues. In DNA, the CDR3 is TGTGCCAGCAGCCAGGAGACACTGGGCCACAATGAGCAGTTCTTC. It yields the protein CASSQETLGHNEQFF.

This rearrangement joins TRBV6-1 to TRBJ1-1; D not certain. Germline CDR1 and CDR2: MNHNS and SASEGT. Trimming pared 5 bases from V and 1 base from J, leaving 14 bases between. The CDR3 spans 15 residues. The CDR3 is CASSPHRLSNTEAFF. The CDR3 DNA follows: TGTGCCAGCAGTCCACACAGACTCTCGAACACTGAAGCTTTCTTT.

The genes are TRBV12-3 or TRBV12-4 and TRBJ1-5; no definite D call. The length of the CDR3 is 12 residues. Trimming left V 10 bases short and J 2 bases short, with 9 bases between. CDR3 sequence: CAIRWGNQPQHF. The CDR3 nucleotides read TGTGCCATCAGGTGGGGCAATCAGCCCCAGCATTTT.

V gene TRBV29-1 combines with J gene TRBJ2-3, with D perhaps matching TRBD1 or TRBD2 (6 bases each). CDR1 is SQVTM and CDR2 is ANQGSEA in the germline V gene. Trimming pared 7 bases from V and 0 bases from J, leaving 17 bases between. This CDR3 has 15 amino acids. The CDR3 here is CSAEGGPSSTDTQYF. The CDR3 DNA reads TGCAGCGCCGAGGGGGGCCCGTCAAGCACAGATACGCAGTATTTT.

The genes are TRBV12-5 and TRBJ2-4; a weak D match, TRBD2 (5 bases). Trimming removed 5 bases at V and 6 bases at J, with 11 bases between. The CDR3 sequence is 13 residues long. From germline, CDR1 is LGHNT and CDR2 FRNRAP. CDR3: CASGGYLANIQYF. DNA for the CDR3: TGTGCTAGTGGTGGATATCTAGCAAACATTCAGTACTTC.

The chain is built from TRBV18 and TRBJ1-4, with 8 bases fitting TRBD1. With V trimmed by 6 bases and J by 5 bases, 11 bases remained unmatched. CDR1 and CDR2 (germline): KGHSH, LQKENI. The CDR3 covers 16 residues. CDR3 DNA sequence: TGTGCCAGCTCCCACCGCTTGAGACAGGGGAATGAAAAACTGTTTTTT. Translation: CASSHRLRQGNEKLFF.

The chain links TRBV30 to TRBJ1-1, with D possibly matching TRBD1 (6 bases). The CDR3 totals 13 residues. Germline V lookup: CDR1 GTSNPN, CDR2 SVGIG (reference sequence). CDR3: CAYGGGHDTEAFF. The CDR3 coding sequence is TGTGCTTATGGAGGGGGACACGACACTGAAGCTTTCTTT.

The chain employs TRBV29-1 and TRBJ2-5, with TRBD2 matching over 8 bases. CDR1 is SQVTM, CDR2 ANQGSEA, per germline. CDR3 length: 13 residues. J lost 1 base, V lost 7 bases, and 5 bases had no gene match. CDR3: CSGERGPQETQYF. CDR3 bases: TGCAGCGGGGAGCGGGGGCCCCAAGAGACCCAGTACTTC.

The chain recombines TRBV10-3 with TRBJ2-3, with D possibly matching TRBD2 (5 bases). The germline V and J ends were trimmed by 6 bases and 4 bases, with 5 bases remaining between them. This CDR3 has 11 amino acids. Germline assignment: CDR1 ENHRY and CDR2 SYGVKD. The CDR3 loop reads CAIREADTQYF. The CDR3 DNA reads TGTGCCATCAGGGAGGCAGATACGCAGTATTTT.

The V gene is TRBV6-1, the J gene TRBJ2-5; no definite D call. The V end was cut by 2 bases, the J end by 5 bases, with 12 bases between. This CDR3 comprises 14 residues. Looked up from germline, CDR1 is MNHNS and CDR2 is SASEGT. The chain's CDR3 is CASSELGSRETQYF. CDR3 in DNA: TGTGCCAGCAGTGAATTGGGCAGCCGGGAGACCCAGTACTTC.

The rearrangement uses TRBV6-4 and TRBJ2-6; the D is unclear. Per germline, CDR1 MRHNA and CDR2 SNTAGT. The V end lost 4 bases, the J end lost 0 bases, and 4 bases lay between the germline ends. CDR3 size: 14 residues. The CDR3 protein is CASSVNSGANVLTF. CDR3 nucleotide sequence: TGTGCCAGCAGTGTAAACTCTGGGGCCAACGTCCTGACTTTC.

The chain carries TRBV12-3 or TRBV12-4 and TRBJ2-3, with D hard to call. The CDR3 totals 14 residues. V was pared by 3 bases and J by 3 bases, with 10 bases between. The CDR3 reads CASSFTRRTDTQYF. DNA of the CDR3: TGTGCCAGCAGTTTTACCCGGCGTACAGATACGCAGTATTTT.

This chain links TRBV20-1 with TRBJ1-5, with TRBD1 matching over 8 bases. Losses at the gene ends were 6 bases for V and 11 bases for J; bases not matched to a gene: 12. Germline CDR1 reads DFQATT; CDR2 reads SNEGSKA (reference sequence). The CDR3 has 13 amino acids. The CDR3 DNA sequence: TGCAGTGCCCCCACAGGGGGGACAATGTCCCAGCATTTT. The encoded protein is CSAPTGGTMSQHF.

This rearrangement joins TRBV3-1 to TRBJ1-1, with D possibly being TRBD1 (5 bases). Trimming removed 7 bases at V and 2 bases at J, with 11 bases between. This CDR3 comprises 13 residues. CDR1 is LGHDT and CDR2 is YNNKEL in the germline V gene (reference sequence). The CDR3 sequence is CASKNRRNTEAFF. The CDR3 bases are TGTGCCAGCAAAAACAGGAGAAACACTGAAGCTTTCTTT. Supplemented by reference TRBV3-1 and TRBJ1-1, the full variable domain reads DTAVSQTPKYLVTQMGNDKSIKCEQNLGHDTMYWYKQDSKKFLKIMFSYNNKELIINETVPNRFSPKSPDKAHLNLHINSLELGDSAVYFCASKNRRNTEAFFGQGTRLTVV.

The rearrangement uses TRBV6-2 or TRBV6-3 and TRBJ2-1; no reliable D call. Trimming removed 5 bases at V and 5 bases at J, with 10 bases between. There are 13 residues in the CDR3. Germline loops: CDR1 MNHEY, CDR2 SVGEGT. The CDR3 nucleotides read TGTGCCAGCAGTATCAGACTGAACAATGAGCAGTTCTTC. Protein: CASSIRLNNEQFF.

The chain carries TRBV5-1 and TRBJ2-7, with D maybe TRBD2 (6 bases). The length of the CDR3 is 14 residues. CDR1 is SGHRS and CDR2 is YFSETQ in the germline V gene. The germline V and J ends were trimmed by 0 bases and 3 bases, with 10 bases remaining between them. CDR3: CASSLDGGGYEQYF. CDR3 DNA: TGCGCCAGCAGCTTGGACGGGGGAGGCTACGAGCAGTACTTC.

This clonotype was recorded only once. V is TRBV30 and J is TRBJ1-4; 8 bases match TRBD1. There are 19 residues in the CDR3. Germline values: CDR1 GTSNPN, CDR2 SVGIG (reference sequence). J gave up 3 bases and V 0 bases, and 15 bases lay outside the gene matches. The CDR3 region has the DNA TGTGCCTGGAGTGTCCCTTTTAGGGACAGGATAACGGCTAATGAAAAACTGTTTTTT. This translates into CAWSVPFRDRITANEKLFF.